Presented here are 13 T cell receptor beta chains from one specimen sequenced in a study of blood T cell repertoires in COVID-19. Libraries were prepared by immunoSEQ multiplex PCR; TCRdb keeps only in-frame clonotypes and omits some of them. The sample has 55,000 to 90,000 clones, more than 80% seen once. Sequencing used peripheral blood. These receptors originate from a woman older than 75 with active or convalescent COVID-19.

A single count supports this clone. J is TRBJ2-3 and V is TRBV5-4; a possible D gene is TRBD2 (5 bases). The germline gives CDR1 SGHNT, CDR2 YYREEE (reference sequence). The CDR3 has 16 residues. The V gene lost 5 bases and the J gene lost 1 base, with 17 bases spanning the gap. CDR3 in DNA: TGTGCCAGCAGTGGAGAAACCAACGGGGGCACAGATACGCAGTATTTT. Its protein product is CASSGETNGGTDTQYF.

This chain links TRBV5-1 with TRBJ2-2; D is unresolved. CDR1 and CDR2 from the germline V gene are SGHRS and YFSETQ. V lost 4 bases and J 3 bases, leaving 7 bases between the germline ends. The CDR3 is made up of 13 amino acids. CDR3 amino acids: CASSRGDTGELFF. The CDR3 bases are TGCGCCAGCAGCCGTGGAGACACCGGGGAGCTGTTTTTT.

The V gene is TRBV7-2, the J gene TRBJ2-3, with 7 nucleotides matching TRBD2. CDR3 length equals 15 residues. The germline gives CDR1 SGHTA, CDR2 FQGNSA. V trimming: 1 base; J trimming: 1 base; junction bases outside the gene matches: 2. CDR3 protein: CASSLGLAGTDTQYF. In nucleotides, the CDR3 is TGTGCCAGCAGCTTAGGGCTAGCGGGCACAGATACGCAGTATTTT.

The chain combines TRBV4-2 with TRBJ2-5, with 7 bases aligning to TRBD2. Germline V gene sequence: CDR1 LGHNA, CDR2 YNFKEQ. V shed 4 bases, J shed 2 bases, and the junction held 10 bases outside the gene matches. CDR3 length: 16 amino acids. The DNA for the CDR3 is TGTGCCAGCAGCCCAAATATAGCGGGCATACAAGAGACCCAGTACTTC. Its protein is CASSPNIAGIQETQYF.

This chain joins TRBV7-9 and TRBJ2-3; 8 nucleotides match TRBD2. This CDR3 is 18 amino acids long. The V gene's germline CDR1 is SEHNR and CDR2 FQNEAQ (reference sequence). V dropped 6 bases and J dropped 1; count of bases not matched to a gene: 15. The CDR3 nucleotides are TGTGCCAGCAGTCGGAGGGCGGGGGGAGCCGGGGGCACAGATACGCAGTATTTT. Protein sequence: CASSRRAGGAGGTDTQYF. The entire variable domain, with the rest obtained from reference TRBV7-9 and TRBJ2-3, is as follows: DTGVSQNPRHKITKRGQNVTFRCDPISEHNRLYWYRQTLGQGPEFLTYFQNEAQLEKSRLLSDRFSAERPKGSFSTLEIQRTEQGDSAMYLCASSRRAGGAGGTDTQYFGPGTRLTVL.

V usage is TRBV6-2 or TRBV6-3 and J usage is TRBJ1-3; D gene uncertain. The V gene's germline CDR1 is MNHEY and CDR2 SVGEGT. Trimming pared 4 bases from V and 4 bases from J, leaving 17 bases between. This CDR3 is built from 16 residues. The CDR3 sequence is CASSFGGSSSGNTIYF. The CDR3, as DNA: TGTGCCAGCAGTTTCGGCGGATCGTCGTCCGGAAACACCATATATTTT.

V gene TRBV6-6 combines with J gene TRBJ1-6, with TRBD1 matching over 7 bases. J gave up 11 bases and V 3 bases, and 7 bases lay outside the gene matches. The CDR3 runs 14 residues. Germline lookup yields CDR1 MNHNY and CDR2 SVGAGI (reference sequence). As DNA, the CDR3 is TGTGCCAGCAGTTATAGGCAGGGGGTGGCACCCCTCCACTTT. Protein sequence: CASSYRQGVAPLHF.

This rearrangement joins TRBV5-1 to TRBJ1-3, with a tentative D call TRBD1 (5 bases). Germline V gives CDR1 SGHRS, CDR2 YFSETQ. The CDR3 is made up of 14 amino acids. V was pared by 0 bases and J by 4 bases, with 8 bases between. CDR3 region: CASSLGAGGNTIYF. CDR3 nucleotides: TGCGCCAGCAGCTTGGGGGCAGGGGGAAACACCATATATTTT.

The chain couples TRBV10-3 to TRBJ2-1; 7 nucleotides align to TRBD2. Trimming removed 4 bases from V and 5 bases from J; junction bases left unmatched: 8. The CDR3 covers 15 residues. Germline V gene sequence: CDR1 ENHRY, CDR2 SYGVKD. The CDR3: CAISGTPGLNNEQFF. The CDR3 DNA follows: TGTGCCATCAGTGGCACACCGGGACTAAACAATGAGCAGTTCTTC.

This clone has more than one count but fewer than ten. J is TRBJ1-2 and V is TRBV28; possible D gene TRBD1, 6 bases. This CDR3 region has 14 residues. V lost 3 bases to trimming and J lost 5 bases, with 13 bases between them. Per the germline V gene, CDR1 is MDHEN and CDR2 is SYDVKM. CDR3 in DNA: TGTGCCAGCAGTTTGGCACAGGGAGGGTATGGCTACACCTTC. Amino acid sequence: CASSLAQGGYGYTF.

V usage is TRBV19 and J usage is TRBJ1-6; weak D call: TRBD1 (6 bases). Germline CDR1 reads LNHDA; CDR2 reads SQIVND (reference sequence). This CDR3 has 13 amino acids. The germline V and J ends were trimmed by 8 bases and 9 bases, with 14 bases remaining between them. The CDR3: CASAEGGRSPLHF. The DNA for the CDR3 is TGTGCCAGTGCGGAGGGGGGGCGTTCACCCCTCCACTTT.

The V gene is TRBV5-4, the J gene TRBJ1-6; TRBD1 agrees at 8 bases. This CDR3 is built from 15 residues. The germline V gene encodes CDR1 SGHNT and CDR2 YYREEE (reference sequence). The V segment lost 5 bases and the J segment 4 bases; nucleotides outside the gene matches: 5. The CDR3 DNA reads as TGTGCCAGCAGTCCGAGGACAGGGTATAATTCACCCCTCCACTTT. Translating gives CASSPRTGYNSPLHF. Based on the CDR3 plus reference TRBV5-4 and TRBJ1-6, the full variable domain is ETGVTQSPTHLIKTRGQQVTLRCSSQSGHNTVSWYQQALGQGPQFIFQYYREEENGRGNFPPRFSGLQFPNYSSELNVNALELDDSALYLCASSPRTGYNSPLHFGNGTRLTVT.

The chain uses TRBV7-8 and TRBJ2-1; 8 nucleotides align to TRBD1. Germline CDR1 and CDR2: SGHVS and FQNEAQ. There are 12 residues in the CDR3. After removal of 6 bases from V and 14 bases from J, the junction contained 9 bases not matched to a gene. The CDR3 spells CASRTGTGREFF. The CDR3 DNA reads as TGTGCCAGCAGGACCGGGACAGGCAGGGAGTTCTTC.